These 22 T cell receptor beta chains originate from one sample sequenced in a study of cytomegalovirus exposure and HLA in healthy donors. Both 60 Vbeta primers and 13 Jbeta primers went into the PCR. Libraries were prepared by immunoSEQ multiplex PCR; TCRdb keeps only in-frame clonotypes and omits some of them. The sample has about 130,000 clones; approximately 80% are singletons. The sequenced sample was PBMCs. These TCRs come from a man aged 35-49 years in good health and CMV-seronegative.

J is TRBJ1-2 and V is TRBV28, with 7 bases fitting TRBD1. The J segment lost 0 bases and the V segment lost 4 bases, leaving 5 bases of the junction unmatched. CDR1 is MDHEN, CDR2 SYDVKM, per germline. This CDR3 is 15 amino acids long. CDR3 amino acids: CASSSRGYSNYGYTF. In nucleotides, the CDR3 is TGTGCCAGCAGTTCCAGGGGGTATTCTAACTATGGCTACACCTTC.

This chain links TRBV9 with TRBJ2-2; D ambiguous. The ends were cut back, 3 bases at V and 0 bases at J, with 9 bases in the middle. The CDR3 is made up of 15 amino acids. In germline, CDR1 is SGDLS, CDR2 YYNGEE. The CDR3, as DNA: TGTGCCAGCAGCGCTGGCACAGCGAACACCGGGGAGCTGTTTTTT. Its protein is CASSAGTANTGELFF.

J is TRBJ1-2 and V is TRBV30; 10 bases map to TRBD1. Germline V gene sequence: CDR1 GTSNPN, CDR2 SVGIG (reference sequence). The ends lost 6 bases at V and 3 bases at J; junction bases unmatched: 10. This CDR3 spans 15 amino acids. The CDR3, as DNA: TGTGCCTGTCCGGGACAGGGGCGAAGTTACTATGGCTACACCTTC. Its translation is CACPGQGRSYYGYTF.

The rearrangement uses TRBV6-5 and TRBJ1-2, with TRBD1 as a possible D gene (5 bases). The CDR3 has 12 residues. Trimming removed 7 bases from V and 8 bases from J, with 14 bases in between. Germline-derived CDR1 and CDR2 are MNHEY and SVGAGI. The CDR3 loop is CASTPGGRGYTF. The CDR3 DNA is TGTGCCAGCACCCCCGGGGGACGCGGCTACACCTTC.

This clone was observed a few times. The gene calls are TRBV10-3 and TRBJ2-7, with a tentative D call TRBD1 (6 bases). V lost 4 bases to trimming and J lost 3 bases, with 10 bases between them. CDR1 and CDR2 (germline): ENHRY, SYGVKD. The CDR3 extends over 13 amino acids. The CDR3 reads CAISVEQGYEQYF. CDR3 coding DNA: TGTGCCATCAGTGTGGAACAGGGCTACGAGCAGTACTTC.

The chain couples TRBV7-7 to TRBJ2-1, with D possibly being TRBD2 (6 bases). This CDR3 contains 13 residues. The V end was cut by 5 bases, the J end by 7 bases, with 12 bases between. CDR1 and CDR2 (germline): SSHAT, FNYEAQ (reference sequence). CDR3 sequence: CASSPRGRNEQFF. The DNA of the CDR3 is TGTGCCAGCAGCCCGCGGGGTAGGAATGAGCAGTTCTTC.

This chain connects TRBV2 to TRBJ2-3, with D unclear. The V end was cut by 6 bases, the J end by 0 bases, with 4 bases between. The CDR3 is 12 residues long. The V gene's germline CDR1 is SNHLY and CDR2 FYNNEI. The CDR3 is CASSRSTDTQYF. CDR3 nucleotide sequence: TGTGCCAGCAGCCGTAGCACAGATACGCAGTATTTT.

The rearrangement links TRBV28 to TRBJ2-1, with D perhaps matching TRBD1 (6 bases). The CDR3 runs 15 residues. From germline, CDR1 is MDHEN and CDR2 SYDVKM. V was trimmed by 7 bases and J by 9 bases, leaving 22 bases between them. The CDR3 region has the DNA TGTGCCAGCACTACCTACACAGGGTCTCGGGGTGAGCAGTTCTTC. Amino acids: CASTTYTGSRGEQFF.

The genes are TRBV7-9 and TRBJ2-3; maybe TRBD1 (6 bases). Looked up from germline, CDR1 is SEHNR and CDR2 is FQNEAQ (reference sequence). The CDR3 runs 13 residues. V lost 5 bases, J lost 5 bases, and 11 bases lay in between. CDR3 nucleotides: TGTGCCAGCAGCCTTGACAGGATAGATACGCAGTATTTT. Translating it yields CASSLDRIDTQYF.

The chain recombines TRBV5-1 with TRBJ2-7; 10 nucleotides match TRBD1. V shed 5 bases, J shed 5 bases, and the junction held 7 bases outside the gene matches. This CDR3 is built from 14 residues. Germline loops: CDR1 SGHRS, CDR2 YFSETQ. CDR3 DNA: TGCGCCAGCAGTTGGGACAGGGGAACCCACGAGCAGTACTTC. Protein product: CASSWDRGTHEQYF.

The genes are TRBV5-1 and TRBJ1-1; D uncertain. The CDR3 is 15 residues long. The germline gives CDR1 SGHRS, CDR2 YFSETQ. Deletions cut 4 bases from V and 4 bases from J, with 17 bases between. CDR3 nucleotides: TGCGCCAGCAGCCCCGAAGGAGGATACTCCACTGAAGCTTTCTTT. It codes for CASSPEGGYSTEAFF.

This clone was observed once. J is TRBJ2-7 and V is TRBV28; no clear D gene. The CDR3 is 11 residues long. The germline gives CDR1 MDHEN, CDR2 SYDVKM. The germline V and J ends were trimmed by 6 bases and 4 bases, with 7 bases remaining between them. The CDR3 here is CASRQEYEQYF. CDR3 bases: TGTGCCAGCAGACAAGAATACGAGCAGTACTTC.

The chain employs TRBV6-6 and TRBJ2-2; tentatively, D is TRBD1 (5 bases). Germline V gives CDR1 MNHNY, CDR2 SVGAGI (reference sequence). This CDR3 has 13 amino acids. V shed 5 bases and J shed 8 bases, with 12 bases lying between them. The CDR3 is CASSPRQPGELFF. In nucleotides, the CDR3 is TGTGCCAGCAGTCCCCGACAGCCGGGGGAGCTGTTTTTT.

This chain uses TRBV5-1 with TRBJ2-3; 8 nucleotides agree with TRBD2. V trimming: 1 base; J trimming: 6 bases; junction bases outside the gene matches: 7. The CDR3 is made up of 15 amino acids. CDR1 SGHRS and CDR2 YFSETQ come from the germline V gene. The CDR3 protein is CASSLIGAGADTQYF. CDR3 in DNA: TGCGCCAGCAGCTTGATAGGAGCGGGGGCGGATACGCAGTATTTT.

The chain uses TRBV10-3 and TRBJ2-5, with 9 bases aligning to TRBD1. The CDR3 has 15 amino acids. Trimming took 11 bases from V and 3 from J; bases not matched to a gene: 13. Germline lookup yields CDR1 ENHRY and CDR2 SYGVKD. The CDR3 here is CASQPGTGKKETQYF. In nucleotides, the CDR3 is TGTGCCTCGCAACCCGGGACAGGGAAAAAAGAGACCCAGTACTTC.

The genes are TRBV7-9 and TRBJ2-1, with TRBD2 matching 8 bases. The CDR3 length is 14 residues. Trimming at V came to 5 bases and at J to 7 bases, leaving 7 bases not matched to a gene. Germline loops: CDR1 SEHNR, CDR2 FQNEAQ (reference sequence). CDR3: CASSDGGGGNEQFF. The CDR3 DNA follows: TGTGCCAGCAGCGACGGGGGGGGAGGGAATGAGCAGTTCTTC.

This clone was picked up a small number of times. The chain combines TRBV6-5 with TRBJ1-2, with D perhaps matching TRBD1 (5 bases). V gave up 2 bases and J gave up 2 bases, with 9 bases separating them. From germline, CDR1 is MNHEY and CDR2 SVGAGI. The CDR3 loop spans 14 amino acids. The DNA of the CDR3 is TGTGCCAGCAGTTACCGGGGGAGAAACTATGGCTACACCTTC. Protein: CASSYRGRNYGYTF.

This clone was detected a few times. V and J are TRBV11-2 and TRBJ2-7; D unresolved. The germline gives CDR1 SGHAT, CDR2 FQNNGV. The ends were cut back, 2 bases at V and 6 bases at J, with 23 bases in the middle. CDR3 length: 17 residues. In nucleotides, the CDR3 is TGTGCCAGCAGCTTATCCCAACGCCTACTCGGGTCGGGCGAGCAGTACTTC. Amino acids: CASSLSQRLLGSGEQYF. Using reference TRBV11-2 and TRBJ2-7 for the parts outside the CDR3, the full variable domain is EAGVAQSPRYKIIEKRQSVAFWCNPISGHATLYWYQQILGQGPKLLIQFQNNGVVDDSQLPKDRFSAERLKGVDSTLKIQPAKLEDSAVYLCASSLSQRLLGSGEQYFGPGTRLTVT.

This sequence joins TRBV27 and TRBJ2-7; 11 positions match TRBD1. The junction had 4 bases not matched to a gene; V was cut back by 6 bases and J by 3 bases. Germline V gene data show CDR1 as MNHEY and CDR2 as SMNVEV (reference sequence). This CDR3 is built from 14 residues. CDR3 nucleotide sequence: TGTGCCAGCAGCCGCGGGACAGGGGGCTACGAGCAGTACTTC. It codes for CASSRGTGGYEQYF.

V is TRBV5-1 and J is TRBJ2-3; tentatively, D is TRBD1 (6 bases). The CDR3 consists of 12 residues. The V end was cut by 4 bases, the J end by 5 bases, with 8 bases between. Germline V gene lookup returns CDR1 SGHRS and CDR2 YFSETQ. This CDR3 is CASSQGQDTQYF. CDR3 in DNA: TGCGCCAGCAGCCAGGGGCAAGATACGCAGTATTTT.

J is TRBJ2-7 and V is TRBV19; D is undetermined. The CDR3 covers 14 residues. The V end was cut by 6 bases, the J end by 2 bases, with 14 bases between. Germline V lookup: CDR1 LNHDA, CDR2 SQIVND (reference sequence). Here the CDR3 DNA reads TGTGCCAGTAGCCATGCACACAGAGCCTACGAGCAGTACTTC. It translates to CASSHAHRAYEQYF.

This chain links TRBV28 with TRBJ2-3, with 9 positions matching TRBD1. V shed 8 bases, J shed 1 base, and the junction held 7 bases outside the gene matches. CDR1 MDHEN and CDR2 SYDVKM come from the germline V gene. The CDR3 has 15 amino acids. CDR3 DNA sequence: TGTGCCAGCCGATCCCGGGACAGGGGCACAGATACGCAGTATTTT. This sequence encodes CASRSRDRGTDTQYF.